Listed below are T cell receptor beta chains from one sample, sequenced in a study of cytomegalovirus exposure and HLA in healthy donors. Profiling relied on immunoSEQ multiplex PCR, and the TCRdb table lists in-frame clones only, not all of them. The data contain hundreds of thousands of clones, approximately 68% of them singletons. Sequenced material: PBMCs. The receptor set was obtained from a woman younger than 45 in good health and CMV-seronegative. Each CDR3 is given with its conserved first and last residue. Fields, in order: J gene, V gene, CDR3 protein.

j_gene: TRBJ1-5
v_gene: TRBV28
CDR3aa: CASSLGGGQVQPQHF

j_gene: TRBJ2-7
v_gene: TRBV6-1
CDR3aa: CASMESLRSYEQYF

j_gene: TRBJ1-4
v_gene: TRBV2
CDR3aa: CASMDRYNEKLFF

j_gene: TRBJ1-1
v_gene: TRBV15
CDR3aa: CATSRRTGYGEAFF

j_gene: TRBJ2-2
v_gene: TRBV10-3
CDR3aa: CDISSLGLAGGTGELFF

j_gene: TRBJ1-1
v_gene: TRBV30
CDR3aa: CAWSVESAKAFF

j_gene: TRBJ2-3
v_gene: TRBV7-9
CDR3aa: CASSSRSVGTGNTDTQYF

j_gene: TRBJ2-7
v_gene: TRBV19
CDR3aa: CASSGREGAYEQYF

j_gene: TRBJ1-1
v_gene: TRBV27
CDR3aa: CASSPRRDRRSEAFF

j_gene: TRBJ2-1
v_gene: TRBV5-1
CDR3aa: CASRLVGDEQFF

j_gene: TRBJ2-3
v_gene: TRBV4-1
CDR3aa: CASSHPGTSLTDTQYF

j_gene: TRBJ1-1
v_gene: TRBV6-1
CDR3aa: CASSSTETNTEAFF

j_gene: TRBJ1-2
v_gene: TRBV19
CDR3aa: CASTPYGTGSGPDYGYTF

j_gene: TRBJ1-2
v_gene: TRBV19
CDR3aa: CASTLDSNLNYGYTF

j_gene: TRBJ1-3
v_gene: TRBV21-1
CDR3aa: CASSNSIRYTGQGNGNTIYF

j_gene: TRBJ1-1
v_gene: TRBV7-9
CDR3aa: CASSFEGQLNAEAFF

j_gene: TRBJ2-1
v_gene: TRBV6-1
CDR3aa: CASSPRTSGSWQFF

j_gene: TRBJ2-2
v_gene: TRBV30
CDR3aa: CAWRTGIYTGELFF

j_gene: TRBJ1-2
v_gene: TRBV4-1
CDR3aa: CASSQVARVYGYTF

j_gene: TRBJ2-5
v_gene: TRBV18
CDR3aa: CASLPGGENQYF

j_gene: TRBJ2-1
v_gene: TRBV6-5
CDR3aa: CASSYGGAPGEQFF

j_gene: TRBJ2-7
v_gene: TRBV6-5
CDR3aa: CATSPGTPYEQYF

j_gene: TRBJ2-7
v_gene: TRBV11-2
CDR3aa: CASSSISAGGPYEQYF

j_gene: TRBJ2-7
v_gene: TRBV14
CDR3aa: CASSRTSGYEQYF

j_gene: TRBJ2-3
v_gene: TRBV5-5
CDR3aa: CASSLEEASGSTDTQYF

j_gene: TRBJ2-5
v_gene: TRBV2
CDR3aa: CASSWGGVEETQYF

j_gene: TRBJ2-1
v_gene: TRBV30
CDR3aa: CAWSVLWREGYNEQFF

j_gene: TRBJ1-1
v_gene: TRBV12-5
CDR3aa: CASATVNTEAFF

j_gene: TRBJ1-4
v_gene: TRBV11-3
CDR3aa: CASSLQRANEKLFF

j_gene: TRBJ2-7
v_gene: TRBV4-1
CDR3aa: CASSQVQGGAVSYEQYF

j_gene: TRBJ2-3
v_gene: TRBV19
CDR3aa: CASSLNRDIGDTQYF

j_gene: TRBJ2-5
v_gene: TRBV14
CDR3aa: CATSGNQETQYF

j_gene: TRBJ1-6
v_gene: TRBV7-2
CDR3aa: CASSLGVYSPLHF

j_gene: TRBJ2-3
v_gene: TRBV5-1
CDR3aa: CASSLSPTGADTQYF

j_gene: TRBJ2-3
v_gene: TRBV30
CDR3aa: CAWSQAGGRPDTQYF

j_gene: TRBJ2-3
v_gene: TRBV6-5
CDR3aa: CASSYWAGGPTDTQYF

j_gene: TRBJ1-3
v_gene: TRBV6-1
CDR3aa: CASSHRGEGNTIYF

j_gene: TRBJ1-2
v_gene: TRBV6-6
CDR3aa: CASSAETGGYGYTF

j_gene: TRBJ2-1
v_gene: TRBV30
CDR3aa: CAWSGWGGGSYNEQFF

j_gene: TRBJ2-5
v_gene: TRBV7-9
CDR3aa: CSSSPGWETQYF

j_gene: TRBJ2-5
v_gene: TRBV5-6
CDR3aa: CASSTLAGGLGTQYF

j_gene: TRBJ1-1
v_gene: TRBV10-3
CDR3aa: CAIRTGGSNTEAFF

j_gene: TRBJ1-1
v_gene: TRBV2
CDR3aa: CASRLNTEAFF

j_gene: TRBJ2-5
v_gene: TRBV19
CDR3aa: CASSHDREETQYF

j_gene: TRBJ1-2
v_gene: TRBV14
CDR3aa: CASSQDLGQGGYTF

j_gene: TRBJ2-5
v_gene: TRBV4-1
CDR3aa: CASSQDRGQGEETQYF

j_gene: TRBJ2-7
v_gene: TRBV6-5
CDR3aa: CASSSTRIQYEQYF

j_gene: TRBJ2-7
v_gene: TRBV20-1
CDR3aa: CSAAQGDEQYF

j_gene: TRBJ2-1
v_gene: TRBV6-1
CDR3aa: CASSEGGERVYNEQFF

j_gene: TRBJ2-7
v_gene: TRBV18
CDR3aa: CASSQPGLAGVGEQYF

j_gene: TRBJ1-5
v_gene: TRBV5-1
CDR3aa: CASSLVPGDQPQHF

j_gene: TRBJ2-3
v_gene: TRBV27
CDR3aa: CASGGAGTTDTQYF

j_gene: TRBJ2-3
v_gene: TRBV30
CDR3aa: CAWSPSGLAGSATQYF

j_gene: TRBJ1-1
v_gene: TRBV4-2
CDR3aa: CASSQDSQGWDTEAFF

j_gene: TRBJ1-2
v_gene: TRBV2
CDR3aa: CASSEIRANYGYTF

j_gene: TRBJ2-7
v_gene: TRBV7-8
CDR3aa: CASSLTGAIRYEQYF

j_gene: TRBJ2-7
v_gene: TRBV19
CDR3aa: CASSIDHGLAVKNGEQYF

j_gene: TRBJ1-1
v_gene: TRBV9
CDR3aa: CASSVGNTGGTEAFF

j_gene: TRBJ2-1
v_gene: TRBV5-6
CDR3aa: CASSFLAGGPQNEQFF